These 30 T cell receptor beta chains came from one sample sequenced in a study of cytomegalovirus exposure and HLA in healthy donors. PCR primers comprised 60 Vbeta and 13 Jbeta primers. Repertoires were generated with immunoSEQ multiplex PCR, while TCRdb's copy carries only in-frame clones and drops some. The repertoire includes some 100,000 clones, around 76% of them detected once, and roughly 12% sits in the top ten. The material sequenced was PBMCs. The source is a woman in her thirties or forties in good health and CMV-seropositive.

This clone was detected only a few times. The chain uses TRBV5-1 and TRBJ2-3; 11 nucleotides match TRBD2. The CDR3 consists of 16 residues. Unmatched junction bases numbered 5, after V lost 0 bases and J lost 5 bases. Germline loops: CDR1 SGHRS, CDR2 YFSETQ. The CDR3 reads CASSLEGLAVKDTQYF. The CDR3, as DNA: TGCGCCAGCAGCTTGGAGGGACTAGCGGTGAAAGATACGCAGTATTTT.

J is TRBJ1-2 and V is TRBV30; 8 bases line up with TRBD1. V was clipped by 0 bases and J by 8 bases; unmatched bases: 8. Germline-derived CDR1 and CDR2 are GTSNPN and SVGIG (reference sequence). The CDR3 is 14 residues long. CDR3 bases: TGTGCCTGGAGTGTACTACGAACAGGGGGAGGCTACACCTTC. As protein: CAWSVLRTGGGYTF.

In DNA, the CDR3 is TGTGCCAGCTCACCGTTCGGGGACAACGGCGGGGGAACCTATAATTCACCCCTCCACTTT. As protein: CASSPFGDNGGGTYNSPLHF. V is TRBV18 and J is TRBJ1-6; D perhaps matches TRBD1 (6 bases). From germline, CDR1 is KGHSH and CDR2 LQKENI. The ends were cut back, 3 bases at V and 2 bases at J, with 23 bases in the middle. This CDR3 contains 20 residues. Supplemented by reference TRBV18 and TRBJ1-6, the full variable domain reads NAGVMQNPRHLVRRRGQEARLRCSPMKGHSHVYWYRQLPEEGLKFMVYLQKENIIDESGMPKERFSAEFPKEGPSILRIQQVVRGDSAAYFCASSPFGDNGGGTYNSPLHFGNGTRLTVT.

The V gene is TRBV4-1, the J gene TRBJ1-4; tentatively, D is TRBD1 (6 bases). The CDR3 runs to 16 residues. V was pared by 1 base and J by 4 bases, with 13 bases between. Germline loops: CDR1 MGHRA, CDR2 YSYEKL. CDR3 sequence: CASSQVTQGLNEKLFF. CDR3 sequence (DNA): TGCGCCAGCAGCCAAGTCACACAGGGCCTTAATGAAAAACTGTTTTTT.

This clone appeared a single time. The rearrangement links TRBV18 to TRBJ2-5, with TRBD2 matching 7 bases. The CDR3 runs 13 residues. The V segment lost 2 bases and the J segment 3 bases; nucleotides outside the gene matches: 0. CDR1 is KGHSH and CDR2 is LQKENI in the germline V gene. CDR3 amino acids: CASSPGLEETQYF. Written as DNA, the CDR3 is TGTGCCAGCTCACCAGGACTAGAAGAGACCCAGTACTTC. Full variable domain (missing parts from reference TRBV18 and TRBJ2-5): NAGVMQNPRHLVRRRGQEARLRCSPMKGHSHVYWYRQLPEEGLKFMVYLQKENIIDESGMPKERFSAEFPKEGPSILRIQQVVRGDSAAYFCASSPGLEETQYFGPGTRLLVL.

The J gene is TRBJ2-1, the V gene TRBV7-2; maybe TRBD1 (5 bases). V gave up 5 bases and J gave up 9 bases, with 11 bases separating them. CDR1 and CDR2 from the germline V gene are SGHTA and FQGNSA. The CDR3 totals 12 residues. The CDR3 sequence: CASSPSRGEQFF. In DNA, the CDR3 is TGTGCCAGCAGCCCCTCTAGGGGTGAGCAGTTCTTC.

This chain connects TRBV5-6 to TRBJ2-5; TRBD2 is a possible D gene (6 bases). Per germline, CDR1 SGHDT and CDR2 YYEEEE. This CDR3 contains 15 residues. The V end was cut by 0 bases, the J end by 4 bases, with 13 bases between. CDR3 residues: CASSLGASAGETQYF. CDR3 nucleotides: TGTGCCAGCAGCTTGGGGGCTAGCGCTGGAGAGACCCAGTACTTC.

The V gene is TRBV4-1, the J gene TRBJ2-3, with 8 positions matching TRBD1. With V trimmed by 5 bases and J by 7 bases, 11 bases remained unmatched. From germline, CDR1 is MGHRA and CDR2 YSYEKL. The CDR3 contains 15 residues. CDR3 bases: TGCGCCAGCAGCTCCCGGGACAGGCTCGTTAATACGCAGTATTTT. Amino acids: CASSSRDRLVNTQYF.

This chain joins TRBV16 and TRBJ1-1; no clear D gene. There are 14 residues in the CDR3. The V end lost 4 bases, the J end lost 0 bases, and 9 bases lay between the germline ends. Germline assignment: CDR1 KGHSY and CDR2 FQNENV. The CDR3 loop is CASSLQNMNTEAFF. The CDR3 DNA is TGTGCCAGCAGCCTACAGAACATGAACACTGAAGCTTTCTTT.

J is TRBJ2-5 and V is TRBV5-1; 9 nucleotides match TRBD2. Germline V gene sequence: CDR1 SGHRS, CDR2 YFSETQ. Trimming took 3 bases from V and 2 from J; bases not matched to a gene: 2. The CDR3 is made up of 14 amino acids. This CDR3 reads CASSSGLAQETQYF. DNA of the CDR3: TGCGCCAGCAGCTCGGGACTAGCTCAAGAGACCCAGTACTTC. The full variable domain, completed using reference TRBV5-1 and TRBJ2-5, is KAGVTQTPRYLIKTRGQQVTLSCSPISGHRSVSWYQQTPGQGLQFLFEYFSETQRNKGNFPGRFSGRQFSNSRSEMNVSTLELGDSALYLCASSSGLAQETQYFGPGTRLLVL.

The chain couples TRBV4-2 to TRBJ2-3, with 11 bases identical to TRBD1. The CDR3 extends over 17 amino acids. Trimming cost V 0 bases and J 4 bases; bases outside gene matches: 6. Germline V gives CDR1 LGHNA, CDR2 YNFKEQ. In DNA, the CDR3 is TGTGCCAGCAGCCAAGATTGGGGGGGACAGGGGGCAGATACGCAGTATTTT. Translating gives CASSQDWGGQGADTQYF.

This clone was seen only once. The gene calls are TRBV12-5 and TRBJ1-3, with a possible D match to TRBD1 (5 bases). The V and J ends lost 0 bases and 7 bases respectively, with 22 bases between them. This CDR3 is built from 18 residues. The germline V gene has CDR1 LGHNT and CDR2 FRNRAP. The CDR3 DNA sequence: TGTGCTAGTGGTTTGGTAGTTTATCCTGCAGGGCGGAAGAACACCATATATTTT. Translating gives CASGLVVYPAGRKNTIYF.

The chain employs TRBV9 and TRBJ2-7; 10 bases align to TRBD2. V trimming: 5 bases; J trimming: 2 bases; junction bases outside the gene matches: 7. CDR1 and CDR2 (germline): SGDLS, YYNGEE. The CDR3 is 15 amino acids. The CDR3 loop reads CASSSTGTSAYEQYF. CDR3 nucleotide sequence: TGTGCCAGCAGTTCAACCGGGACTAGCGCCTACGAGCAGTACTTC.

The chain recombines TRBV27 with TRBJ1-2; 10 bases line up with TRBD1. V shed 0 bases, J shed 6 bases, and the junction held 4 bases outside the gene matches. There are 15 residues in the CDR3. Germline V gives CDR1 MNHEY, CDR2 SMNVEV (reference sequence). In DNA form, the CDR3 reads TGTGCCAGCAGTTTATCGGGACAGGGGCACAATGGCTACACCTTC. It specifies CASSLSGQGHNGYTF.

This clone was detected only once. CDR3 nucleotides: TGTGCCAGCAGCGTAGGCAGGGATGGTGAAAAACTGTTTTTT. This translates into CASSVGRDGEKLFF. The chain combines TRBV9 with TRBJ1-4, with D tentatively TRBD1 (5 bases). The CDR3 spans 14 residues. Germline V CDR1 and CDR2: SGDLS, YYNGEE. V was clipped by 0 bases and J by 7 bases, with 10 bases between them.

The CDR3 region is CASRRIDTQYF. The CDR3, as DNA: TGTGCCAGCAGGAGGATAGATACGCAGTATTTT. The chain carries TRBV6-6 and TRBJ2-3; D not resolved. V dropped 6 bases and J dropped 5 bases, with 6 bases sitting between them. This CDR3 is built from 11 residues. Germline V gene sequence: CDR1 MNHNY, CDR2 SVGAGI (reference sequence).

This clone was seen a few times. The CDR3 DNA reads TGTGCCAGCAGTTGGGGGACAGGGAACACTGAAGCTTTCTTT. It encodes CASSWGTGNTEAFF. The genes are TRBV6-6 and TRBJ1-1; 8 positions agree with TRBD1. Germline V gene lookup returns CDR1 MNHNY and CDR2 SVGAGI (reference sequence). J was trimmed by 1 base and V by 4 bases; bases with no gene match: 2. This CDR3 contains 14 residues.

The chain joins TRBV6-5 to TRBJ1-2; a possible D gene is TRBD1 (5 bases). Germline CDR1 reads MNHEY; CDR2 reads SVGAGI. The CDR3 sequence is 14 residues long. V lost 5 bases, J lost 7 bases, and 17 bases lay in between. In nucleotides, the CDR3 is TGTGCCAGCAGTCCTGGGACTGTTCGAGGTGGCTACACCTTC. As protein: CASSPGTVRGGYTF.

The chain couples TRBV5-1 to TRBJ2-5; perhaps TRBD1 as D (6 bases). This CDR3 contains 13 residues. V gave up 4 bases and J gave up 2 bases, with 9 bases separating them. In germline, CDR1 is SGHRS, CDR2 YFSETQ. For the CDR3, the DNA is TGCGCCAGCAGCAAAGACAGGCAAGAGACCCAGTACTTC. Amino acid sequence: CASSKDRQETQYF. Full variable domain (outside the CDR3, taken from reference TRBV5-1 and TRBJ2-5): KAGVTQTPRYLIKTRGQQVTLSCSPISGHRSVSWYQQTPGQGLQFLFEYFSETQRNKGNFPGRFSGRQFSNSRSEMNVSTLELGDSALYLCASSKDRQETQYFGPGTRLLVL.

This chain joins TRBV7-9 and TRBJ2-5; TRBD2 aligns across 8 bases. The ends lost 1 base at V and 5 bases at J; junction bases unmatched: 6. Germline V gives CDR1 SEHNR, CDR2 FQNEAQ (reference sequence). There are 15 residues in the CDR3. The CDR3 nucleotides are TGTGCCAGCAGCTTAGTCTCGACTAGCGCGGAGACCCAGTACTTC. This sequence encodes CASSLVSTSAETQYF. The whole variable domain, filled in from reference TRBV7-9 and TRBJ2-5, reads DTGVSQNPRHKITKRGQNVTFRCDPISEHNRLYWYRQTLGQGPEFLTYFQNEAQLEKSRLLSDRFSAERPKGSFSTLEIQRTEQGDSAMYLCASSLVSTSAETQYFGPGTRLLVL.

This chain uses TRBV7-8 with TRBJ1-2, with a possible D match to TRBD1 (5 bases). The germline CDR1 and CDR2 sequences are SGHVS and FQNEAQ. Trimming took off 1 base at V and 7 bases at J, with 10 bases between the two ends. CDR3 length: 13 amino acids. Here the CDR3 reads CASSLEGKRGYTF. For the CDR3, the DNA is TGTGCCAGCAGCTTAGAGGGGAAGCGTGGCTACACCTTC. Full variable domain (outside the CDR3, taken from reference TRBV7-8 and TRBJ1-2): GAGVSQSPRYKVAKRGQDVALRCDPISGHVSLFWYQQALGQGPEFLTYFQNEAQLDKSGLPSDRFFAERPEGSVSTLKIQRTQQEDSAVYLCASSLEGKRGYTFGSGTRLTVV.

The chain couples TRBV6-4 to TRBJ2-3; D ambiguous. CDR3 length: 15 residues. Trimming took 0 bases from V and 0 from J, leaving 7 bases between them. CDR1 is MRHNA and CDR2 is SNTAGT in the germline V gene. CDR3 coding DNA: TGTGCCAGCAGTGACTCGTATTCTAGCACAGATACGCAGTATTTT. Its protein is CASSDSYSSTDTQYF.

This rearrangement joins TRBV18 to TRBJ1-6, with D tentatively TRBD1 (6 bases). Germline V gene lookup returns CDR1 KGHSH and CDR2 LQKENI. The ends were cut back, 2 bases at V and 10 bases at J, with 15 bases in the middle. This CDR3 has 15 amino acids. The CDR3 sequence is CASSPGGQRGSPLHF. The CDR3 DNA is TGTGCCAGCTCACCAGGGGGCCAGCGCGGCTCACCCCTCCACTTT.

This sequence joins TRBV25-1 and TRBJ2-3; D ambiguous. This CDR3 has 12 residues. Germline-derived CDR1 and CDR2 are MGHDK and SYGVNS. V was clipped by 1 base and J by 6 bases, with 5 bases between them. CDR3 in amino acids: CASSELMDTQYF. CDR3 DNA: TGTGCCAGCAGTGAATTAATGGATACGCAGTATTTT.

J is TRBJ1-1 and V is TRBV4-1, with 7 bases that match TRBD1. Germline CDR1 reads MGHRA; CDR2 reads YSYEKL. With V trimmed by 3 bases and J by 0 bases, 7 bases remained unmatched. The CDR3 loop spans 16 amino acids. In nucleotides, the CDR3 is TGCGCCAGCAGCCACGGGGACAGATTATTGAACACTGAAGCTTTCTTT. It translates to CASSHGDRLLNTEAFF.

V gene TRBV7-3 combines with J gene TRBJ1-4; TRBD1 might be the D (6 bases). The germline V gene has CDR1 SGHTA and CDR2 FQGTGA. Between the trimmed V and J ends, which lost 2 bases and 3 bases, there was a span of 10 bases. The CDR3 loop spans 15 amino acids. CDR3 sequence: CASSLEGQPNEKLFF. In DNA, the CDR3 is TGTGCCAGCAGCTTAGAAGGACAGCCTAATGAAAAACTGTTTTTT.

The gene calls are TRBV19 and TRBJ1-2; D unclear. Trimming stripped 6 bases from V and 8 bases from J, with 10 bases between. CDR3 length: 11 residues. The V gene's germline CDR1 is LNHDA and CDR2 SQIVND (reference sequence). Here the CDR3 reads CASSLMGGYTF. CDR3 nucleotides: TGTGCCAGTAGCCTCATGGGCGGCTACACCTTC.

The chain couples TRBV2 to TRBJ2-1; D is uncertain. Trimming took off 8 bases at V and 5 bases at J, with 13 bases between the two ends. Germline V gene lookup returns CDR1 SNHLY and CDR2 FYNNEI. The CDR3 contains 13 residues. Written as DNA, the CDR3 is TGTGCCAGCCCTATGTTCCCCGACAATGAGCAGTTCTTC. This encodes CASPMFPDNEQFF.

This chain joins TRBV27 and TRBJ2-1; tentatively, D is TRBD2 (6 bases). V lost 4 bases to trimming and J lost 9 bases, with 19 bases between them. The CDR3 is 15 residues long. Germline-derived CDR1 and CDR2 are MNHEY and SMNVEV (reference sequence). The CDR3 DNA reads as TGTGCCAGCAGTTATTACCTTCAGCTCGGGGGTGAGCAGTTCTTC. Translation gives CASSYYLQLGGEQFF.

A single count supports this clone. The chain joins TRBV4-1 to TRBJ1-6; D unclear. V was shortened by 0 bases and J by 6 bases, with 12 bases between the two germline ends. The CDR3 is made up of 16 amino acids. The germline CDR1 and CDR2 sequences are MGHRA and YSYEKL. CDR3 in DNA: TGCGCCAGCAGCCAAGATCTCAGCAGGATTAATTCACCCCTCCACTTT. Its translation: CASSQDLSRINSPLHF.